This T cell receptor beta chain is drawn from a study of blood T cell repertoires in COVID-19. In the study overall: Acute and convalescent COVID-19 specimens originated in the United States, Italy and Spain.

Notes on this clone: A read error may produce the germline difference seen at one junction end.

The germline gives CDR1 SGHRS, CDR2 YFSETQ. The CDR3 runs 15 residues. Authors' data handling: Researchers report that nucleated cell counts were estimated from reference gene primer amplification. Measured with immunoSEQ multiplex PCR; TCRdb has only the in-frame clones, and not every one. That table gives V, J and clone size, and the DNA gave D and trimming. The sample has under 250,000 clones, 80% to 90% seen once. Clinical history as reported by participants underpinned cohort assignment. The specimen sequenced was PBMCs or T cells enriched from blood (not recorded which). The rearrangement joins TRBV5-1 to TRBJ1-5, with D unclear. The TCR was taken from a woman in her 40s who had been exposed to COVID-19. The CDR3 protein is CASSPSDPSNQPQHF. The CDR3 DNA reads TGTGCCAGCAGCCCCAGCGACCCTAGCAATCAGCCCCAGCATTTT.